Listed below are T cell receptor beta chains from one sample, sequenced in a study of T cell responses to AZD1222 COVID-19 vaccine. Profiling relied on immunoSEQ multiplex PCR, and the TCRdb table lists in-frame clones only, not all of them. Of 80,000 to 90,000 clones in the sample, roughly nine tenths were seen once. This sample comprised peripheral blood, obtained on day 0 of AZD1222 vaccination. These receptors were collected from an adult in good health. The CDR3 runs from the conserved cysteine through the conserved F or W. The D gene is left open where the match is weak. Clone size appears in some rows only: once, few, many, or a class for an expanded clone.

CDR3 length: 15
J gene: TRBJ2-3
V gene: TRBV3-1/TRBV3-2
D gene: TRBD2
clone size: NA
CDR3 protein: CASSRSGEVADTQYF
CDR3 DNA: TGTGCCAGCAGCCGTAGCGGGGAGGTCGCAGATACGCAGTATTTT

CDR3 length: 17
J gene: TRBJ2-6
V gene: TRBV27
D gene: NA
clone size: NA
CDR3 protein: CASRPPAGRAGANVLTF
CDR3 DNA: TGTGCCAGCAGACCTCCGGCGGGAAGGGCTGGGGCCAACGTCCTGACTTTC

CDR3 length: 11
J gene: TRBJ1-1
V gene: TRBV19
D gene: NA
clone size: NA
CDR3 protein: CAVKVRTEAFF
CDR3 DNA: TGTGCCGTAAAAGTGAGGACTGAAGCTTTCTTT

CDR3 length: 14
J gene: TRBJ2-4
V gene: TRBV7-9
D gene: NA
clone size: few
CDR3 protein: CASSRVAAENIQYF
CDR3 DNA: TGTGCCAGCAGTCGGGTGGCGGCGGAAAACATTCAGTACTTC

CDR3 length: 16
J gene: TRBJ1-1
V gene: TRBV9
D gene: NA
clone size: NA
CDR3 protein: CASSAQHRAMNTEAFF
CDR3 DNA: TGTGCCAGCAGCGCCCAACACCGGGCCATGAACACTGAAGCTTTCTTT

CDR3 length: 15
J gene: TRBJ2-3
V gene: TRBV5-1
D gene: NA
clone size: NA
CDR3 protein: CASSYYSGSTDTQYF
CDR3 DNA: TGCGCCAGCAGCTACTACAGCGGGAGCACAGATACGCAGTATTTT

CDR3 length: 18
J gene: TRBJ2-3
V gene: TRBV27
D gene: NA
clone size: NA
CDR3 protein: CASSLSRDMWRDQKGQYF
CDR3 DNA: TGTGCCAGCAGTTTATCTCGGGATATGTGGCGGGACCAAAAAGGGCAGTATTTT

CDR3 length: 16
J gene: TRBJ1-4
V gene: TRBV9
D gene: NA
clone size: NA
CDR3 protein: CASSVRGDGANEKLFF
CDR3 DNA: TGTGCCAGCAGCGTACGTGGGGACGGGGCTAATGAAAAACTGTTTTTT

CDR3 length: 16
J gene: TRBJ1-6
V gene: TRBV11-2
D gene: NA
clone size: NA
CDR3 protein: CASSLGSIEYISPLHF
CDR3 DNA: TGTGCCAGCAGCTTAGGGTCGATCGAATATATTTCACCCCTCCACTTT

CDR3 length: 15
J gene: TRBJ2-1
V gene: TRBV28
D gene: TRBD2
clone size: NA
CDR3 protein: CASSRTSGPYNEQFF
CDR3 DNA: TGTGCCAGCAGTCGGACTAGCGGGCCCTACAATGAGCAGTTCTTC

CDR3 length: 13
J gene: TRBJ1-5
V gene: TRBV7-9
D gene: NA
clone size: NA
CDR3 protein: CASSLGADQPQHF
CDR3 DNA: TGTGCCAGCAGCTTAGGGGCCGATCAGCCCCAGCATTTT

CDR3 length: 14
J gene: TRBJ1-3
V gene: TRBV3-1/TRBV3-2
D gene: NA
clone size: NA
CDR3 protein: CASSRGSSGNTIYF
CDR3 DNA: TGTGCCAGCAGCCGGGGGAGCTCTGGAAACACCATATATTTT

CDR3 length: 14
J gene: TRBJ1-4
V gene: TRBV15
D gene: NA
clone size: NA
CDR3 protein: CATSRWEDAEKLFF
CDR3 DNA: TGTGCCACCAGCAGATGGGAGGACGCTGAAAAACTGTTTTTT

CDR3 length: 15
J gene: TRBJ1-2
V gene: TRBV18
D gene: NA
clone size: NA
CDR3 protein: CASSPGGTGSYGYTF
CDR3 DNA: TGTGCCAGCTCACCAGGCGGCACAGGGTCTTATGGCTACACCTTC

CDR3 length: 11
J gene: TRBJ1-1
V gene: TRBV6-5
D gene: NA
clone size: NA
CDR3 protein: CASSSDTEAFF
CDR3 DNA: TGTGCCAGCAGTTCGGACACTGAAGCTTTCTTT

CDR3 length: 13
J gene: TRBJ1-1
V gene: TRBV7-3
D gene: TRBD1
clone size: NA
CDR3 protein: CASSLDRSSEAFF
CDR3 DNA: TGTGCCAGCAGCCTGGACAGGTCCTCTGAAGCTTTCTTT

CDR3 length: 15
J gene: TRBJ1-1
V gene: TRBV11-2
D gene: NA
clone size: NA
CDR3 protein: CASSPKTATYTEAFF
CDR3 DNA: TGTGCCAGCAGCCCGAAGACGGCAACTTACACTGAAGCTTTCTTT

CDR3 length: 12
J gene: TRBJ1-1
V gene: TRBV10-3
D gene: NA
clone size: NA
CDR3 protein: CAISGVNTEAFF
CDR3 DNA: TGTGCCATCAGTGGGGTGAACACTGAAGCTTTCTTT

CDR3 length: 16
J gene: TRBJ2-7
V gene: TRBV7-9
D gene: TRBD1
clone size: NA
CDR3 protein: CASSPLGQGKIHEQYF
CDR3 DNA: TGTGCCAGCAGCCCCCTAGGACAGGGGAAGATCCACGAGCAGTACTTC

CDR3 length: 15
J gene: TRBJ1-1
V gene: TRBV18
D gene: NA
clone size: once
CDR3 protein: CASSPPAVLNTEAFF
CDR3 DNA: TGTGCCAGCTCACCACCAGCAGTCTTGAACACTGAAGCTTTCTTT

CDR3 length: 15
J gene: TRBJ2-1
V gene: TRBV7-2
D gene: TRBD2
clone size: NA
CDR3 protein: CASSSRGGAGNEQFF
CDR3 DNA: TGTGCCAGCAGCTCGCGGGGGGGAGCAGGAAATGAGCAGTTCTTC

CDR3 length: 15
J gene: TRBJ1-1
V gene: TRBV14
D gene: NA
clone size: NA
CDR3 protein: CASSRVPGRTTEAFF
CDR3 DNA: TGTGCCAGCAGCCGGGTACCTGGAAGGACCACTGAAGCTTTCTTT